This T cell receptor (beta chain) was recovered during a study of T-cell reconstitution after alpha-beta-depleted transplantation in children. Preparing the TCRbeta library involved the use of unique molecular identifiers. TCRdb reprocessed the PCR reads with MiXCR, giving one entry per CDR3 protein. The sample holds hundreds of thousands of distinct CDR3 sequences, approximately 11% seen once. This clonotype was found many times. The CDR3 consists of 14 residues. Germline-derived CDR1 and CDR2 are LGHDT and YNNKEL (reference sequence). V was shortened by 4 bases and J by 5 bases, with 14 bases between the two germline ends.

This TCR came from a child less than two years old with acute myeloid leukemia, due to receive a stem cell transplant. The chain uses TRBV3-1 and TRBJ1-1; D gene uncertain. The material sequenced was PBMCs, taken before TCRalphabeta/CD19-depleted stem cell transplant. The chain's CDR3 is CASSRDQMVTEAFF. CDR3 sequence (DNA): TGTGCCAGCAGCCGAGACCAAATGGTTACTGAAGCTTTCTTT.